This T cell receptor (beta chain) derives from a study of cytomegalovirus exposure and HLA in healthy donors. PCR used 60 Vbeta primers and 13 Jbeta primers. Profiling relied on immunoSEQ multiplex PCR, and the TCRdb table lists in-frame clones only, not all of them. In the table there are 150,000 or so clones, approximately 69% of which are singletons. Input material: PBMCs. The origin of this receptor is a man in his thirties or forties in good health and CMV-seronegative.

DNA for the CDR3: TGTGCCAGCAGCTTAGCGAGCGGGGGGGCCGGGGAGCTGTTTTTT. Translating it yields CASSLASGGAGELFF. This sequence joins TRBV5-4 and TRBJ2-2; 10 nucleotides agree with TRBD2. Trimming at V came to 2 bases and at J to 6 bases, leaving 4 bases not matched to a gene. The CDR3 loop spans 15 amino acids. The germline CDR1 and CDR2 sequences are SGHNT and YYREEE (reference sequence).